These 5 T cell receptor beta chains came from one sample sequenced in a study of T-cell reconstitution after alpha-beta-depleted transplantation in children. For TCRbeta, the library was prepared with unique molecular identifiers. Via MiXCR, TCRdb re-called the PCR reads, giving one row per CDR3 protein. Among hundreds of thousands of distinct CDR3 sequences listed, roughly 17% were seen once. The specimen comprised PBMCs from the stem cell graft donor, sampled from the stem cell graft. These receptors originate from a human donor who donated a stem cell graft to a child with acute myeloid leukemia.

The chain is built from TRBV20-1 and TRBJ1-4; 9 bases match TRBD1. V lost 1 base, J lost 5 bases, and 2 bases stayed unmatched. The CDR3 spans 14 residues. Looked up from germline, CDR1 is DFQATT and CDR2 is SNEGSKA (reference sequence). This chain's CDR3 is CSARAGTGNEKLFF. The CDR3, as DNA: TGCAGTGCTAGAGCTGGGACAGGGAATGAAAAACTGTTTTTT.

This clonotype was seen just once. A much larger clone differs by one base, so this may be a read error. In DNA, the CDR3 is TGCAGTGCTAGAAGGGAAACGAGCACAAATACGCAGTATTTT. Translation gives CSARRETSTNTQYF. V gene TRBV20-1 combines with J gene TRBJ2-3; D gene ambiguous. This CDR3 is 14 amino acids long. CDR1 and CDR2 (germline): DFQATT, SNEGSKA (reference sequence).

The rearrangement links TRBV25-1 to TRBJ1-3; D gene uncertain. The germline V gene has CDR1 MGHDK and CDR2 SYGVNS. V was cut by 1 base and J by 3 bases, with 10 bases left in between. This CDR3 has 15 amino acids. This CDR3 is CASSEFKGNGNTIYF. The CDR3 nucleotides read TGTGCCAGCAGTGAATTCAAAGGGAATGGAAACACCATATATTTT.

This clonotype was counted ten times or more. This sequence joins TRBV20-1 and TRBJ2-4; 8 bases agree with TRBD1. The CDR3 is 15 amino acids. V shed 7 bases, J shed 0 bases, and the junction held 8 bases outside the gene matches. Per germline, CDR1 DFQATT and CDR2 SNEGSKA (reference sequence). The CDR3 region is CSVAQGALAKNIQYF. The CDR3 bases are TGCAGTGTTGCGCAGGGGGCCCTAGCCAAAAACATTCAGTACTTC.

Concerning this clonotype: Since a much larger clone is just one base distant, this may be a read error. The chain joins TRBV20-1 to TRBJ1-5; TRBD1 is a possible D gene (6 bases). The germline CDR1 and CDR2 sequences are DFQATT and SNEGSKA (reference sequence). V was clipped by 6 bases and J by 4 bases, with 16 bases between them. The CDR3 is made up of 14 amino acids. The DNA for the CDR3 is TGCAGTGCCTCCCAGGACAGCTCTAATCAGCCCCAGCATTTT. Its translation: CSASQDSSNQPQHF.